This T cell receptor beta chain was identified during a study of cytotoxic CD8 clonotypes in ibrutinib-treated CLL. Study-wide results and limits: Baseline levels were approached again at progression, after clonality had risen at ibrutinib response.

CDR1 is SNHLY, CDR2 FYNNEI, per germline. CDR3 length: 13 residues. V shed 5 bases, J shed 6 bases, and the junction held 4 bases outside the gene matches. The data were produced by immunoSEQ multiplex PCR, yet TCRdb's version contains in-frame clones alone and is incomplete. The data contain about 160,000 clones, about 88% of them singletons. Remarks on this clone: Its specificity is unknown.

The V and J genes are TRBV2 and TRBJ2-1, with 7 bases matching TRBD2. The receptor's source is a human donor with chronic lymphocytic leukemia. The sample consisted of PBMCs, taken at disease progression, from a patient treated with ibrutinib. The chain's CDR3 is CASSFRTSNEQFF. The CDR3 nucleotides read TGTGCCAGCAGTTTCAGGACTAGCAATGAGCAGTTCTTC.